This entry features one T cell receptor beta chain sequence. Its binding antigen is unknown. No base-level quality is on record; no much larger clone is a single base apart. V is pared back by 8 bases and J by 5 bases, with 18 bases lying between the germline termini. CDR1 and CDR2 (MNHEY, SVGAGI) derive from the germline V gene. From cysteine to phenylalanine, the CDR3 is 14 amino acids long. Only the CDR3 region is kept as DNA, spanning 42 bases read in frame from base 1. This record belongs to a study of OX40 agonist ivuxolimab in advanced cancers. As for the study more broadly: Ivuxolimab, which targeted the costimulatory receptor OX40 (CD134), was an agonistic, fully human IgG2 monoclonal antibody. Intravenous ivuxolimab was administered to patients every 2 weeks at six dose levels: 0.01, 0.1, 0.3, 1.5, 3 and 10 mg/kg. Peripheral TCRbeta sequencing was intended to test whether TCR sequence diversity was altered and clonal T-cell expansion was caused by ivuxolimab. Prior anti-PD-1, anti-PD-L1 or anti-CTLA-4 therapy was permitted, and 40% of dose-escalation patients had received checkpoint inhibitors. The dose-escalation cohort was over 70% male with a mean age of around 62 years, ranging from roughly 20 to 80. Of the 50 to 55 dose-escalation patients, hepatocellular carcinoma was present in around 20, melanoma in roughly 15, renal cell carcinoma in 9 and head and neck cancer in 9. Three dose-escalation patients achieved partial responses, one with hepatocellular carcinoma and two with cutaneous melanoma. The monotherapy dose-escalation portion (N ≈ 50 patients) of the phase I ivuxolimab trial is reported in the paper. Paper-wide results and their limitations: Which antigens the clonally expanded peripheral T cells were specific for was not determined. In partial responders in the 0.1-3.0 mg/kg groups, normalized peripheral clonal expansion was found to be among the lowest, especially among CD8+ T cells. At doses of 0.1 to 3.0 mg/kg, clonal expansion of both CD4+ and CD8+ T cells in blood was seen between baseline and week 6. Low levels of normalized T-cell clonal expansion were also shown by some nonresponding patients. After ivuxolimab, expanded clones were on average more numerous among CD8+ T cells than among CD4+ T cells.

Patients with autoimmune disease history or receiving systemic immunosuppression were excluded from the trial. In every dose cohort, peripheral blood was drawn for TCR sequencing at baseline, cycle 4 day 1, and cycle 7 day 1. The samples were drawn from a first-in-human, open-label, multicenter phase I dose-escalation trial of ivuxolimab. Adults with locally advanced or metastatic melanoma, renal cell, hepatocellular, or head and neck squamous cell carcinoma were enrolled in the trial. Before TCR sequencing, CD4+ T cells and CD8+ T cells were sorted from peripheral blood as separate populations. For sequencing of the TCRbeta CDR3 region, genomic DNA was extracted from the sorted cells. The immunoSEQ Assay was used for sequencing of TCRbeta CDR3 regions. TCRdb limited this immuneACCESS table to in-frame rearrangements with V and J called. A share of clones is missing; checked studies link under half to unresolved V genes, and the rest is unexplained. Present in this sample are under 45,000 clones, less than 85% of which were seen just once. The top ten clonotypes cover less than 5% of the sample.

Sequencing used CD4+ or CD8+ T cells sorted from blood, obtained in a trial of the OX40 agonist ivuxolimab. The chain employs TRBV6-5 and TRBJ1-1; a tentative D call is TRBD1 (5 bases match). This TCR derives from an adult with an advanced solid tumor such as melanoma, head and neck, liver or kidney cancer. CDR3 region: CASLPGVGTTEAFF. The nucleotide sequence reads TGTGCCAGCCTCCCTGGGGTGGGGACTACTGAAGCTTTCTTT.